Presented here are 25 T cell receptor beta chains from one specimen sequenced in a study of OX40 agonist ivuxolimab in advanced cancers. Clones were sequenced by immunoSEQ multiplex PCR, and TCRdb holds only the in-frame ones, with some missing. Here the sample spans roughly 48,000 clones, approximately 80% being singletons. Specimen: CD4+ or CD8+ T cells sorted from blood, collected in a trial of the OX40 agonist ivuxolimab. These TCRs come from an adult with an advanced solid tumor such as melanoma, head and neck, liver or kidney cancer.

The V call is TRBV5-4, the J call TRBJ1-2; TRBD1 matches at 8 bases. CDR3 length equals 17 residues. Germline V gene sequence: CDR1 SGHNT, CDR2 YYREEE (reference sequence). V shed 10 bases, J shed 2 bases, and the junction held 19 bases outside the gene matches. CDR3 protein: CAGSKPGGLDENYGYTF. As DNA, the CDR3 is TGTGCCGGATCAAAACCAGGGGGCCTTGACGAGAACTATGGCTACACCTTC.

V and J are TRBV5-6 and TRBJ2-7; D not resolved. This CDR3 is 14 amino acids long. Trimming removed 4 bases from V and 3 bases from J, with 14 bases in between. Germline CDR1 and CDR2: SGHDT and YYEEEE. This CDR3 is CASSTRGGSYEQYF. CDR3 bases: TGTGCCAGCAGCACAAGAGGTGGTAGCTACGAGCAGTACTTC.

This clone occurred once. The V call is TRBV6-1, the J call TRBJ2-4; 7 bases are a match to TRBD1. Germline-derived CDR1 and CDR2 are MNHNS and SASEGT. J lost 0 bases, V lost 4 bases, and 9 bases had no gene match. This CDR3 is built from 17 residues. This chain's CDR3 is CASSARTGTLAKNIQYF. DNA for the CDR3: TGTGCCAGCAGTGCCCGGACAGGAACACTAGCCAAAAACATTCAGTACTTC.

This chain joins TRBV2 and TRBJ2-2; D perhaps matches TRBD1 (6 bases). With 4 bases removed from V and 7 bases from J, the gap between germline ends came to 19 bases. The CDR3 runs to 16 residues. CDR1 and CDR2 (germline): SNHLY, FYNNEI. Written as DNA, the CDR3 is TGTGCCAGCAGTGTTGCAGGGGCCACCAGGGGCGGGGAGCTGTTTTTT. Protein: CASSVAGATRGGELFF.

The V call is TRBV11-2, the J call TRBJ2-7; TRBD1 might be the D (6 bases). The V gene lost 4 bases and the J gene lost 0 bases, with 10 bases spanning the gap. Per germline, CDR1 SGHAT and CDR2 FQNNGV. The CDR3 is 14 amino acids. The CDR3 loop is CASSSRDNSYEQYF. DNA for the CDR3: TGTGCCAGCAGCTCCCGGGACAACTCCTACGAGCAGTACTTC. The full variable domain, with the rest looked up from reference TRBV11-2 and TRBJ2-7, is EAGVAQSPRYKIIEKRQSVAFWCNPISGHATLYWYQQILGQGPKLLIQFQNNGVVDDSQLPKDRFSAERLKGVDSTLKIQPAKLEDSAVYLCASSSRDNSYEQYFGPGTRLTVT.

This clone was picked up one time. The chain is built from TRBV10-1 and TRBJ2-7; a possible D gene is TRBD2 (6 bases). This CDR3 has 12 amino acids. Looked up from germline, CDR1 is WNHNN and CDR2 is SYGVQD (reference sequence). V gave up 6 bases and J gave up 1 base, with 7 bases separating them. The CDR3 region has the DNA TGCGCCAGCAGCGGGACTTCCTACGAGCAGTACTTC. Its translation: CASSGTSYEQYF.

The chain couples TRBV29-1 to TRBJ2-7; a possible D gene is TRBD2 (6 bases). CDR3 length: 14 residues. The germline gives CDR1 SQVTM, CDR2 ANQGSEA. The V gene lost 4 bases and the J gene lost 0 bases, with 13 bases spanning the gap. DNA for the CDR3: TGCAGCGTTGGGGCTAGCGTTAGCTCCTACGAGCAGTACTTC. This codes for CSVGASVSSYEQYF.

The chain uses TRBV2 and TRBJ1-2; 10 nucleotides align to TRBD1. The CDR3 is 15 residues long. Looked up from germline, CDR1 is SNHLY and CDR2 is FYNNEI. With V trimmed by 5 bases and J by 4 bases, 7 bases remained unmatched. CDR3 sequence: CASSQTGGSVYGYTF. In nucleotides, the CDR3 is TGTGCCAGCAGTCAGACAGGGGGCAGTGTCTATGGCTACACCTTC.

This clone was observed once. J is TRBJ2-1 and V is TRBV10-1; D is possibly TRBD1 (5 bases). The length of the CDR3 is 14 residues. Germline CDR1 WNHNN, CDR2 SYGVQD (reference sequence). The V and J ends lost 3 bases and 4 bases respectively, with 10 bases between them. The CDR3 nucleotides read TGCGCCAGCAGTGACTCGCAGGGTTACAATGAGCAGTTCTTC. This codes for CASSDSQGYNEQFF.

The V gene is TRBV19, the J gene TRBJ2-3; no reliable D call. Germline V gene lookup returns CDR1 LNHDA and CDR2 SQIVND (reference sequence). The CDR3 has 14 amino acids. V was trimmed by 3 bases and J by 1 base, leaving 8 bases between them. This CDR3 is CASSIGQGTDTQYF. CDR3 in DNA: TGTGCCAGTAGTATCGGCCAGGGCACAGATACGCAGTATTTT.

J is TRBJ2-7 and V is TRBV25-1; TRBD1 might be the D (5 bases). CDR3 length: 14 residues. Germline V gives CDR1 MGHDK, CDR2 SYGVNS. Trimming removed 2 bases from V and 0 bases from J, with 8 bases in between. CDR3 protein: CASSEQGGSYEQYF. The DNA of the CDR3 is TGTGCCAGCAGTGAACAGGGCGGCTCCTACGAGCAGTACTTC.

The genes are TRBV5-1 and TRBJ2-5; D not certain. The germline V and J ends were trimmed by 3 bases and 1 base, with 13 bases remaining between them. CDR1 SGHRS and CDR2 YFSETQ come from the germline V gene. The length of the CDR3 is 15 residues. CDR3 in amino acids: CASSSEKAFQETQYF. As DNA, the CDR3 is TGCGCCAGCAGCTCTGAGAAGGCCTTCCAAGAGACCCAGTACTTC.

The genes are TRBV25-1 and TRBJ1-1; 9 bases map to TRBD1. V lost 3 bases, J lost 6 bases, and 8 bases stayed unmatched. The germline V gene has CDR1 MGHDK and CDR2 SYGVNS. The CDR3 totals 15 residues. This chain's CDR3 is CASSEANGQGPEAFF. CDR3 DNA sequence: TGTGCCAGCAGTGAGGCAAATGGACAGGGGCCTGAAGCTTTCTTT.

The chain couples TRBV29-1 to TRBJ2-5; weak D call: TRBD2 (5 bases). The V end lost 1 base, the J end lost 5 bases, and 11 bases lay between the germline ends. CDR1 and CDR2 from the germline V gene are SQVTM and ANQGSEA. This CDR3 has 13 residues. As DNA, the CDR3 is TGCAGCGTTGAAGGAGGGATTAGGGAGACCCAGTACTTC. This encodes CSVEGGIRETQYF.

The CDR3 DNA sequence: TGCAGCGTACGGCTAGCGGGAGCGTCGTCCTACAATGAGCAGTTCTTC. It codes for CSVRLAGASSYNEQFF. The V gene is TRBV29-1, the J gene TRBJ2-1; 10 bases align to TRBD2. The length of the CDR3 is 16 residues. Germline CDR1 reads SQVTM; CDR2 reads ANQGSEA. V lost 6 bases, J lost 1 base, and 9 bases stayed unmatched.

This chain uses TRBV5-6 with TRBJ2-3; TRBD2 matches at 12 bases. CDR1 is SGHDT, CDR2 YYEEEE, per germline. The length of the CDR3 is 18 residues. Trimming took 3 bases from V and 4 from J; bases not matched to a gene: 12. CDR3 sequence reads: CASSYRTSGVPRADTQYF. The DNA for the CDR3 is TGTGCCAGCAGCTACCGGACTAGCGGGGTGCCTCGGGCAGATACGCAGTATTTT. Supplemented by reference TRBV5-6 and TRBJ2-3, the full variable domain reads DAGVTQSPTHLIKTRGQQVTLRCSPKSGHDTVSWYQQALGQGPQFIFQYYEEEERQRGNFPDRFSGHQFPNYSSELNVNALLLGDSALYLCASSYRTSGVPRADTQYFGPGTRLTVL.

This chain joins TRBV30 and TRBJ1-3; 9 nucleotides line up with TRBD1. Germline CDR1 GTSNPN, CDR2 SVGIG (reference sequence). Unmatched junction bases numbered 3, after V lost 0 bases and J lost 3 bases. This CDR3 has 15 residues. CDR3 in amino acids: CAWSVQGAVGNTIYF. In nucleotides, the CDR3 is TGTGCCTGGAGTGTACAGGGGGCGGTTGGAAACACCATATATTTT.

The rearrangement links TRBV7-3 to TRBJ2-5; D might be TRBD2 (5 bases). Trimming removed 0 bases from V and 4 bases from J, with 12 bases in between. The CDR3 has 15 amino acids. Per germline, CDR1 SGHTA and CDR2 FQGTGA. Written as DNA, the CDR3 is TGTGCCAGCAGCTTAACCCGGGGTACGGGAGAGACCCAGTACTTC. It translates to CASSLTRGTGETQYF. Based on the CDR3 plus reference TRBV7-3 and TRBJ2-5, the full variable domain is GAGVSQTPSNKVTEKGKYVELRCDPISGHTALYWYRQSLGQGPEFLIYFQGTGAADDSGLPNDRFFAVRPEGSVSTLKIQRTERGDSAVYLCASSLTRGTGETQYFGPGTRLLVL.

This chain links TRBV28 with TRBJ1-2; D remains unclear. This CDR3 region has 13 residues. Trimming removed 3 bases from V and 5 bases from J, with 10 bases in between. Germline V gene data show CDR1 as MDHEN and CDR2 as SYDVKM. The CDR3: CASSFRALYGYTF. CDR3 coding DNA: TGTGCCAGCAGTTTTAGGGCCTTGTATGGCTACACCTTC.

Only a few counts were recorded for this clone. The rearrangement links TRBV11-2 to TRBJ1-1; D is uncertain. Trimming cost V 5 bases and J 3 bases, with 16 bases left between them. The CDR3 sequence is 15 residues long. Germline CDR1 is SGHAT and CDR2 is FQNNGV. CDR3: CASSPRDPGDTEAFF. The CDR3 DNA reads TGTGCCAGCAGCCCCCGTGACCCGGGCGACACTGAAGCTTTCTTT.

The rearrangement joins TRBV28 to TRBJ1-4, with D uncertain. With 3 bases removed from V and 7 bases from J, the gap between germline ends came to 6 bases. The germline gives CDR1 MDHEN, CDR2 SYDVKM. The CDR3 is 12 amino acids. The CDR3 here is CASSFQREKLFF. The CDR3 nucleotides are TGTGCCAGCAGTTTCCAGCGTGAAAAACTGTTTTTT.

This clone was observed a handful of times. The chain couples TRBV28 to TRBJ1-6, with unresolved D. This CDR3 is 14 amino acids long. CDR1 and CDR2 (germline): MDHEN, SYDVKM. V was pared by 7 bases and J by 9 bases, with 16 bases between. CDR3 bases: TGTGCCAGCACCGTCGGCGGAAGTCCTTCACCCCTCCACTTT. It yields the protein CASTVGGSPSPLHF.

This clone appeared a few times. This chain uses TRBV9 with TRBJ2-3; possibly TRBD2 for D (6 bases). The V gene lost 0 bases and the J gene lost 1 base, with 9 bases spanning the gap. Germline V gene lookup returns CDR1 SGDLS and CDR2 YYNGEE. The CDR3 contains 15 residues. This CDR3 reads CASSVGGARTDTQYF. The CDR3 DNA is TGTGCCAGCAGCGTAGGCGGGGCCCGCACAGATACGCAGTATTTT. Full variable domain (outside the CDR3, taken from reference TRBV9 and TRBJ2-3): DSGVTQTPKHLITATGQRVTLRCSPRSGDLSVYWYQQSLDQGLQFLIQYYNGEERAKGNILERFSAQQFPDLHSELNLSSLELGDSALYFCASSVGGARTDTQYFGPGTRLTVL.

This chain connects TRBV6-1 to TRBJ2-3, with 7 bases that match TRBD2. J was trimmed by 1 base and V by 4 bases; bases with no gene match: 8. The germline V gene encodes CDR1 MNHNS and CDR2 SASEGT. The CDR3 sequence is 16 residues long. The CDR3 sequence is CASSALTSSGTDTQYF. DNA of the CDR3: TGTGCCAGCAGTGCTTTGACTAGCTCGGGCACAGATACGCAGTATTTT.

The chain recombines TRBV10-3 with TRBJ1-2; D perhaps matches TRBD1 (5 bases). Between the trimmed V and J ends, which lost 7 bases and 8 bases, there was a span of 20 bases. This CDR3 comprises 14 residues. Germline lookup yields CDR1 ENHRY and CDR2 SYGVKD. The CDR3 sequence is CAINGGTGTGGYTF. The CDR3 bases are TGTGCCATCAACGGGGGGACCGGCACGGGAGGCTACACCTTC.